This entry describes one T cell receptor (beta chain). As yet, its antigen is unknown. The PCR used 60 Vbeta and 13 Jbeta primers. Authors' methods: In a later analysis, some 80 million unique TCR beta chains included roughly 11 million shared by two or more donors. The protocol was immunoSEQ multiplex PCR, while the TCRdb copy is restricted to in-frame clones and leaves out a portion. The DNA was the basis for D and trimming; V, J and clone size are from that table. Listed are 100,000 to 150,000 clones; under 2% falls within the top ten. The CDR3 covers 14 residues. V was shortened by 7 bases and J by 3 bases, with 15 bases between the two germline ends. Germline assignment: CDR1 MNHEY and CDR2 SVGAGI. This entry is derived from a study of cytomegalovirus exposure and HLA in healthy donors. Whole-study results and caveats: In an earlier analysis, about 87% or about 30%: the productive usage of most TCR beta V segments.

All the people who gave samples were healthy bone marrow donors. The sequence was obtained from a young man in good health and CMV-seronegative. The source material was PBMCs. The chain uses TRBV6-5 and TRBJ1-1; weak D call: TRBD1 (5 bases). The CDR3 DNA reads TGTGCCAGCATCCCCGGACAACCGGACACTGAAGCTTTCTTT. It encodes CASIPGQPDTEAFF.